Listed below are T cell receptor beta chains from one sample, sequenced in a study of T cells after yellow fever vaccination. TCRdb fed the 5' RACE reads into MiXCR, producing one record per CDR3 protein. The sample holds about 550,000 distinct CDR3 sequences, under 25% seen once. The sequenced sample was PBMCs, obtained 15 days after the yellow fever booster vaccination. The source is a young man who received the YFV17D yellow fever vaccine. The CDR3 runs from the conserved cysteine through the conserved F or W. The order of the fields is CDR3 protein, CDR3 DNA, D gene, V gene, J gene, clone size. A D gene is named only where the DNA matches it firmly. Clone size is stated in some rows and not others, as once, few, many or a class when expanded.

CDR3aa: CASRSFSGSGTDTQYF
CDR3nt: TGTGCCAGTCGTTCCTTTAGCGGGAGTGGTACAGATACGCAGTATTTT
d_gene: TRBD2
v_gene: TRBV7-2
j_gene: TRBJ2-3
abundance: few

CDR3aa: CASSSAPAGGPLSSYNEQFF
CDR3nt: TGCGCCAGCAGCTCGGCCCCTGCGGGAGGACCCCTCTCCTCCTACAATGAGCAGTTCTTC
d_gene: TRBD2
v_gene: TRBV5-1
j_gene: TRBJ2-1
abundance: NA

CDR3aa: CASSSERGNEQFF
CDR3nt: TGTGCCAGCAGCTCAGAGCGGGGGAATGAGCAGTTCTTC
d_gene: TRBD2
v_gene: TRBV7-8
j_gene: TRBJ2-1
abundance: many

CDR3aa: CASTQYGPNTGELFF
CDR3nt: TGTGCCAGCACCCAGTATGGTCCCAACACCGGGGAGCTGTTTTTT
d_gene: NA
v_gene: TRBV7-2
j_gene: TRBJ2-2
abundance: few

CDR3aa: CASSDSTSGRKNTQYF
CDR3nt: TGTGCCAGCAGTGACTCGACCAGCGGGAGGAAAAATACGCAGTATTTT
d_gene: TRBD2
v_gene: TRBV6-4
j_gene: TRBJ2-3
abundance: few

CDR3aa: CSARDLDRNHGNTEAFF
CDR3nt: TGCAGTGCTAGAGATCTCGACCGAAACCACGGGAACACTGAAGCTTTCTTT
d_gene: NA
v_gene: TRBV20-1
j_gene: TRBJ1-1
abundance: NA

CDR3aa: CASSYSSSGSYNEQFF
CDR3nt: TGTGCCAGCAGTTACTCTAGTAGCGGGAGTTACAATGAGCAGTTCTTC
d_gene: TRBD2
v_gene: TRBV6-5
j_gene: TRBJ2-1
abundance: NA

CDR3aa: CASSPEPGQGENTGELFF
CDR3nt: TGTGCCAGCTCACCGGAACCCGGACAGGGGGAGAACACCGGGGAGCTGTTTTTT
d_gene: TRBD1
v_gene: TRBV18
j_gene: TRBJ2-2
abundance: few

CDR3aa: CSGTGQGTDTQYF
CDR3nt: TGCAGCGGGACGGGACAGGGTACAGATACGCAGTATTTT
d_gene: TRBD1
v_gene: TRBV29-1
j_gene: TRBJ2-3
abundance: few

CDR3aa: CASSPGIGAFF
CDR3nt: TGTGCCAGCAGTCCAGGGATCGGAGCTTTCTTT
d_gene: NA
v_gene: TRBV6-5
j_gene: TRBJ1-1
abundance: few

CDR3aa: CASGAGGSYNEQFF
CDR3nt: TGTGCCAGCGGGGCGGGAGGGTCCTACAATGAGCAGTTCTTC
d_gene: TRBD2
v_gene: TRBV7-2
j_gene: TRBJ2-1
abundance: NA

CDR3aa: CSALKGGDVETQYF
CDR3nt: TGCAGTGCCCTCAAAGGTGGTGATGTAGAGACCCAGTACTTC
d_gene: NA
v_gene: TRBV20-1
j_gene: TRBJ2-5
abundance: few

CDR3aa: CSARQLGLFSYEQYF
CDR3nt: TGCAGTGCTAGACAACTAGGACTTTTCTCCTACGAGCAGTACTTC
d_gene: NA
v_gene: TRBV20-1
j_gene: TRBJ2-7
abundance: few

CDR3aa: CASSQEGLAADTQYF
CDR3nt: TGCGCCAGCAGCCAAGAGGGACTAGCAGCAGATACGCAGTATTTT
d_gene: TRBD2
v_gene: TRBV4-3
j_gene: TRBJ2-3
abundance: NA

CDR3aa: CASSLTGGPLAANTGELFF
CDR3nt: TGTGCCAGCAGCCTGACAGGGGGCCCACTAGCGGCGAACACCGGGGAGCTGTTTTTT
d_gene: TRBD1
v_gene: TRBV11-2
j_gene: TRBJ2-2
abundance: few

CDR3aa: CASSLDARGTEAFF
CDR3nt: TGTGCCAGCAGCTTAGACGCGCGGGGGACTGAAGCTTTCTTT
d_gene: NA
v_gene: TRBV7-6
j_gene: TRBJ1-1
abundance: NA

CDR3aa: CASSIGQGESYGYTF
CDR3nt: TGCGCCAGCAGCATCGGACAGGGGGAATCCTATGGCTACACCTTC
d_gene: TRBD1
v_gene: TRBV5-1
j_gene: TRBJ1-2
abundance: NA

CDR3aa: CSARATGTSGRRSYEQYF
CDR3nt: TGCAGTGCTAGAGCCACCGGGACTAGCGGGAGACGATCCTACGAGCAGTACTTC
d_gene: TRBD2
v_gene: TRBV20-1
j_gene: TRBJ2-7
abundance: NA

CDR3aa: CASSMSPWTSLDGYTF
CDR3nt: TGTGCCAGTAGTATGAGCCCCTGGACAAGTTTGGATGGCTACACCTTC
d_gene: NA
v_gene: TRBV19
j_gene: TRBJ1-2
abundance: NA

CDR3aa: CASGPFLAGGGTGELFF
CDR3nt: TGTGCTAGTGGTCCGTTTCTAGCGGGAGGCGGCACCGGGGAGCTGTTTTTT
d_gene: TRBD2
v_gene: TRBV12-5
j_gene: TRBJ2-2
abundance: few

CDR3aa: CSASPFIAFEQYF
CDR3nt: TGCAGTGCTAGCCCTTTTATTGCGTTCGAGCAGTACTTC
d_gene: NA
v_gene: TRBV20-1
j_gene: TRBJ2-7
abundance: NA

CDR3aa: CASSQEEGPVYGYTF
CDR3nt: TGTGCCAGCAGCCAAGAAGAGGGGCCGGTCTATGGCTACACCTTC
d_gene: NA
v_gene: TRBV3-1
j_gene: TRBJ1-2
abundance: NA

CDR3aa: CSVEGSSYNEQFF
CDR3nt: TGCAGCGTTGAGGGGAGCTCCTACAATGAGCAGTTCTTC
d_gene: NA
v_gene: TRBV29-1
j_gene: TRBJ2-1
abundance: NA

CDR3aa: CASGGTSRTGELFF
CDR3nt: TGTGCCAGCGGCGGGACTAGCAGAACCGGGGAGCTGTTTTTT
d_gene: TRBD2
v_gene: TRBV25-1
j_gene: TRBJ2-2
abundance: few

CDR3aa: CASSYSLETQYF
CDR3nt: TGTGCCAGCAGTTACTCATTGGAGACCCAGTACTTC
d_gene: NA
v_gene: TRBV6-6
j_gene: TRBJ2-5
abundance: NA

CDR3aa: CASGLDRNYEQYF
CDR3nt: TGCGCCAGCGGACTTGACAGAAACTACGAGCAGTACTTC
d_gene: NA
v_gene: TRBV10-2
j_gene: TRBJ2-7
abundance: once

CDR3aa: CASSLRQGGSSGANVLTF
CDR3nt: TGTGCCAGCAGCCTCCGACAGGGTGGGAGTTCTGGGGCCAACGTCCTGACTTTC
d_gene: TRBD1
v_gene: TRBV6-2/TRBV6-3
j_gene: TRBJ2-6
abundance: few

CDR3aa: CASSRGTSATDTQYF
CDR3nt: TGTGCCAGCAGCCGCGGGACTAGCGCTACAGATACGCAGTATTTT
d_gene: TRBD2
v_gene: TRBV7-2
j_gene: TRBJ2-3
abundance: NA

CDR3aa: CASSLGRGPVTGELFF
CDR3nt: TGTGCCAGCAGCTTAGGACGGGGGCCGGTCACCGGGGAGCTGTTTTTT
d_gene: NA
v_gene: TRBV7-2
j_gene: TRBJ2-2
abundance: few

CDR3aa: CSARKDWETQYF
CDR3nt: TGCAGTGCTAGGAAGGATTGGGAGACCCAGTACTTC
d_gene: NA
v_gene: TRBV20-1
j_gene: TRBJ2-5
abundance: few

CDR3aa: CASSRTSGSADTQYF
CDR3nt: TGTGCCAGCTCAAGGACTAGCGGGAGCGCAGATACGCAGTATTTT
d_gene: TRBD2
v_gene: TRBV18
j_gene: TRBJ2-3
abundance: NA

CDR3aa: CAISDPGRAGNTIYF
CDR3nt: TGTGCCATCAGTGACCCGGGGAGGGCTGGAAACACCATATATTTT
d_gene: NA
v_gene: TRBV10-3
j_gene: TRBJ1-3
abundance: NA

CDR3aa: CATSRGEGNQPQHF
CDR3nt: TGTGCCACCAGCAGAGGGGAGGGGAATCAGCCCCAGCATTTT
d_gene: NA
v_gene: TRBV15
j_gene: TRBJ1-5
abundance: NA

CDR3aa: CSVGPGQGAYEQYF
CDR3nt: TGCAGCGTCGGACCGGGACAGGGGGCCTACGAGCAGTACTTC
d_gene: TRBD1
v_gene: TRBV29-1
j_gene: TRBJ2-7
abundance: NA

CDR3aa: CASKGAHSPRDQYF
CDR3nt: TGTGCCAGCAAGGGGGCACACTCCCCCAGGGACCAGTACTTC
d_gene: TRBD1
v_gene: TRBV27
j_gene: TRBJ2-5
abundance: NA

CDR3aa: CASSLQTGLKETQYF
CDR3nt: TGTGCCAGCAGCCTCCAGACAGGGCTGAAAGAGACCCAGTACTTC
d_gene: TRBD1
v_gene: TRBV7-9
j_gene: TRBJ2-5
abundance: NA

CDR3aa: CASSWGHTYEQYF
CDR3nt: TGTGCCAGCAGCTGGGGACATACCTACGAGCAGTACTTC
d_gene: NA
v_gene: TRBV7-8
j_gene: TRBJ2-7
abundance: NA

CDR3aa: CSAKNWNTGELFF
CDR3nt: TGCAGTGCCAAGAATTGGAACACCGGGGAGCTGTTTTTT
d_gene: NA
v_gene: TRBV20-1
j_gene: TRBJ2-2
abundance: few

CDR3aa: CSASEPSPIGKGYTF
CDR3nt: TGCAGTGCTAGCGAGCCCTCCCCGATTGGGAAAGGCTACACCTTC
d_gene: NA
v_gene: TRBV20-1
j_gene: TRBJ1-2
abundance: NA

CDR3aa: CASIQWAYEQYF
CDR3nt: TGCGCCAGCATCCAATGGGCCTACGAGCAGTACTTC
d_gene: NA
v_gene: TRBV5-1
j_gene: TRBJ2-7
abundance: NA

CDR3aa: CSVPATGYNEQFF
CDR3nt: TGCAGCGTTCCGGCGACAGGCTACAATGAGCAGTTCTTC
d_gene: NA
v_gene: TRBV29-1
j_gene: TRBJ2-1
abundance: NA

CDR3aa: CASSHRELSYNEQFF
CDR3nt: TGCGCCAGCAGCCACAGGGAGCTGTCCTACAATGAGCAGTTCTTC
d_gene: NA
v_gene: TRBV5-1
j_gene: TRBJ2-1
abundance: few

CDR3aa: CASSLNGAGGLGEQYF
CDR3nt: TGCGCCAGCAGCTTGAATGGAGCAGGGGGGTTGGGTGAGCAGTACTTC
d_gene: NA
v_gene: TRBV5-1
j_gene: TRBJ2-7
abundance: few

CDR3aa: CASSGIGSSYNEQFF
CDR3nt: TGTGCCAGTAGTGGCATAGGGAGCTCCTACAATGAGCAGTTCTTC
d_gene: NA
v_gene: TRBV19
j_gene: TRBJ2-1
abundance: few

CDR3aa: CAISGPRAYEQYF
CDR3nt: TGTGCCATCAGTGGGCCTCGGGCCTACGAGCAGTACTTC
d_gene: NA
v_gene: TRBV10-3
j_gene: TRBJ2-7
abundance: few

CDR3aa: CSASSRVGQPQHF
CDR3nt: TGCAGTGCTAGTTCCAGGGTTGGACAGCCCCAGCATTTT
d_gene: NA
v_gene: TRBV20-1
j_gene: TRBJ1-5
abundance: few

CDR3aa: CATTSGRDNEQFF
CDR3nt: TGTGCCACGACTAGCGGGAGGGACAATGAGCAGTTCTTC
d_gene: TRBD2
v_gene: TRBV10-3
j_gene: TRBJ2-1
abundance: NA

CDR3aa: CASSLRAGVWGLNTEAFF
CDR3nt: TGTGCCAGCAGCTTAAGGGCCGGGGTGTGGGGGTTGAACACTGAAGCTTTCTTT
d_gene: NA
v_gene: TRBV7-3
j_gene: TRBJ1-1
abundance: NA

CDR3aa: CSASEGAYSGNTIYF
CDR3nt: TGCAGTGCTAGTGAAGGGGCCTACTCTGGAAACACCATATATTTT
d_gene: NA
v_gene: TRBV20-1
j_gene: TRBJ1-3
abundance: NA

CDR3aa: CASSDTEDNEQFF
CDR3nt: TGTGCCAGCAGCGACACAGAGGACAATGAGCAGTTCTTC
d_gene: NA
v_gene: TRBV9
j_gene: TRBJ2-1
abundance: NA

CDR3aa: CASSLPSTGELFF
CDR3nt: TGCGCCAGCAGCTTACCCAGCACCGGGGAGCTGTTTTTT
d_gene: NA
v_gene: TRBV5-1
j_gene: TRBJ2-2
abundance: few

CDR3aa: CASRDRGWTQYF
CDR3nt: TGTGCTAGCAGGGACAGGGGCTGGACCCAGTACTTC
d_gene: TRBD1
v_gene: TRBV7-7
j_gene: TRBJ2-5
abundance: NA

CDR3aa: CSARDLGADGEKLFF
CDR3nt: TGCAGTGCTAGAGATTTGGGGGCTGATGGTGAAAAACTGTTTTTT
d_gene: NA
v_gene: TRBV20-1
j_gene: TRBJ1-4
abundance: NA

CDR3aa: CASSLTGGRLF
CDR3nt: TGTGCCAGCAGTTTAACAGGGGGCCGCCTCTTT
d_gene: TRBD1
v_gene: TRBV27
j_gene: TRBJ1-1
abundance: few

CDR3aa: CASSQTRPDNEQFF
CDR3nt: TGTGCCAGCAGCCAGACTAGACCAGACAATGAGCAGTTCTTC
d_gene: NA
v_gene: TRBV14
j_gene: TRBJ2-1
abundance: few

CDR3aa: CASSQAGVQFF
CDR3nt: TGCGCCAGCAGCCAAGCCGGGGTGCAGTTCTTC
d_gene: NA
v_gene: TRBV4-3
j_gene: TRBJ2-1
abundance: NA

CDR3aa: CASSLRAGDNYEQYF
CDR3nt: TGTGCCAGCAGCTTAAGGGCGGGAGATAACTACGAGCAGTACTTC
d_gene: TRBD2
v_gene: TRBV7-2
j_gene: TRBJ2-7
abundance: NA

CDR3aa: CSARVDGVRTEAFF
CDR3nt: TGCAGTGCTAGAGTCGATGGCGTGAGGACTGAAGCTTTCTTT
d_gene: NA
v_gene: TRBV20-1
j_gene: TRBJ1-1
abundance: few